This entry lists 12 T cell receptor beta chains sequenced from one sample in a study of T cells in Graves' hyperthyroidism and ophthalmopathy. Researchers amplified the TCR beta CDR3 regions from RNA transcripts. During a first-round RT-PCR of the TCR CDR3, the HTBI primer set was used. TCRdb re-analysed the multiplex PCR reads in MiXCR, keeping a single row per CDR3 protein. The sample has some 740,000 distinct CDR3 sequences, 14% seen once; the top ten hold roughly 10%. The sample consisted of blood. These receptors originate from a woman aged 18-29 years with Graves' hyperthyroidism.

At least ten counts were recorded for this clonotype. The chain links TRBV28 to TRBJ2-7; D is perhaps TRBD2 (5 bases). This CDR3 is built from 15 residues. Germline CDR1 and CDR2: MDHEN and SYDVKM. The ends were cut back, 4 bases at V and 2 bases at J, with 15 bases in the middle. The CDR3 sequence: CASSSYWEPTYEQYF. The DNA of the CDR3 is TGTGCCAGCAGTTCCTATTGGGAGCCTACCTACGAGCAGTACTTC.

This clonotype was picked up many times. V gene TRBV28 combines with J gene TRBJ1-5, with D perhaps TRBD1 (6 bases). V lost 7 bases and J 9 bases, leaving 19 bases between the germline ends. Germline V gene sequence: CDR1 MDHEN, CDR2 SYDVKM. This CDR3 is 14 amino acids long. CDR3 sequence reads: CASNLQGSPRPQHF. The CDR3 nucleotides read TGTGCCAGCAACTTACAGGGATCTCCTAGGCCCCAGCATTTT.

V and J are TRBV5-6 and TRBJ1-1; tentative D call: TRBD1 (6 bases). The V and J ends lost 5 bases and 0 bases respectively, with 20 bases between them. CDR1 is SGHDT, CDR2 YYEEEE, per germline. This CDR3 has 17 amino acids. CDR3 loop: CASSPLGWGAMNTEAFF. The CDR3 DNA follows: TGTGCCAGCAGTCCGCTAGGCTGGGGGGCGATGAACACTGAAGCTTTCTTT.

This clonotype has a count of ten or more. The chain couples TRBV28 to TRBJ1-5; D perhaps matches TRBD1 (6 bases). The CDR3 is made up of 14 amino acids. V was cut by 6 bases and J by 6 bases, with 15 bases left in between. CDR1 MDHEN and CDR2 SYDVKM come from the germline V gene. In nucleotides, the CDR3 is TGTGCCAGCAGAGAACAGGGATGGAGTCAGCCCCAGCATTTT. Amino acid sequence: CASREQGWSQPQHF.

The chain carries TRBV4-1 and TRBJ2-1; 9 bases match TRBD2. Germline V gives CDR1 MGHRA, CDR2 YSYEKL. V lost 2 bases to trimming and J lost 6 bases; unmatched junction nucleotides: 5. This CDR3 is built from 15 residues. The CDR3 here is CASSQRLAGRNEQFF. The CDR3 bases are TGCGCCAGCAGCCAACGGCTAGCGGGGCGCAATGAGCAGTTCTTC.

This clonotype has at least ten counts. V gene TRBV18 combines with J gene TRBJ2-3, with D tentatively TRBD2 (5 bases). CDR3 length: 14 residues. Trimming stripped 3 bases from V and 2 bases from J, with 9 bases between. Germline loops: CDR1 KGHSH, CDR2 LQKENI. The CDR3 region has the DNA TGTGCCAGCTCACCCGGGATAGCCACAGATACGCAGTATTTT. It encodes CASSPGIATDTQYF.

This clonotype was picked up many times. The chain joins TRBV19 to TRBJ1-1; the D is unclear. The germline V gene has CDR1 LNHDA and CDR2 SQIVND (reference sequence). CDR3 size: 13 residues. Between the trimmed V and J ends, which lost 9 bases and 0 bases, there was a span of 11 bases. For the CDR3, the DNA is TGTGCCAGCAGCATTAGCGTGAACACTGAAGCTTTCTTT. The encoded protein is CASSISVNTEAFF.

V gene TRBV4-2 combines with J gene TRBJ2-7, with 9 bases aligning to TRBD2. CDR3 size: 16 residues. Germline-derived CDR1 and CDR2 are LGHNA and YNFKEQ. After removal of 1 base from V and 3 bases from J, the junction contained 7 bases not matched to a gene. The CDR3 DNA reads as TGTGCCAGCAGCCAAGGGGCTAGCGGGGAAGGCTACGAGCAGTACTTC. Translation: CASSQGASGEGYEQYF.

This clonotype was recorded at least ten times. The V and J genes are TRBV11-2 and TRBJ2-7; unclear D gene. The CDR3 is made up of 12 amino acids. Germline V CDR1 and CDR2: SGHAT, FQNNGV. Deletions cut 3 bases from V and 7 bases from J, with 10 bases between. This CDR3 reads CASSFGRREQYF. CDR3 coding DNA: TGTGCCAGCAGCTTCGGCCGACGGGAGCAGTACTTC.

This chain connects TRBV19 to TRBJ1-5; D may be TRBD1 (5 bases). Trimming took off 4 bases at V and 6 bases at J, with 13 bases between the two ends. The CDR3 runs to 14 residues. The germline CDR1 and CDR2 sequences are LNHDA and SQIVND (reference sequence). The CDR3 DNA is TGTGCCAGTAGTACACGCCAGGGTTTTCAGCCCCAGCATTTT. As protein: CASSTRQGFQPQHF. The full variable domain, with the rest looked up from reference TRBV19 and TRBJ1-5, is DGGITQSPKYLFRKEGQNVTLSCEQNLNHDAMYWYRQDPGQGLRLIYYSQIVNDFQKGDIAEGYSVSREKKESFPLTVTSAQKNPTAFYLCASSTRQGFQPQHFGDGTRLSIL.

The rearrangement uses TRBV20-1 and TRBJ2-2, with D hard to call. Germline lookup yields CDR1 DFQATT and CDR2 SNEGSKA (reference sequence). This CDR3 is built from 12 residues. Trimming pared 1 base from V and 4 bases from J, leaving 4 bases between. This CDR3 is CSARGGTGELFF. CDR3 sequence (DNA): TGCAGTGCTAGAGGAGGCACCGGGGAGCTGTTTTTT.

Only a few counts were recorded for this clonotype. This sequence joins TRBV24-1 and TRBJ1-1, with D tentatively TRBD1 (6 bases). V lost 7 bases, J lost 5 bases, and 13 bases lay in between. There are 13 residues in the CDR3. Looked up from germline, CDR1 is KGHDR and CDR2 is SFDVKD. CDR3 nucleotide sequence: TGTGCCACCAGGGGACAATGGGGGACTGAAGCTTTCTTT. It translates to CATRGQWGTEAFF.